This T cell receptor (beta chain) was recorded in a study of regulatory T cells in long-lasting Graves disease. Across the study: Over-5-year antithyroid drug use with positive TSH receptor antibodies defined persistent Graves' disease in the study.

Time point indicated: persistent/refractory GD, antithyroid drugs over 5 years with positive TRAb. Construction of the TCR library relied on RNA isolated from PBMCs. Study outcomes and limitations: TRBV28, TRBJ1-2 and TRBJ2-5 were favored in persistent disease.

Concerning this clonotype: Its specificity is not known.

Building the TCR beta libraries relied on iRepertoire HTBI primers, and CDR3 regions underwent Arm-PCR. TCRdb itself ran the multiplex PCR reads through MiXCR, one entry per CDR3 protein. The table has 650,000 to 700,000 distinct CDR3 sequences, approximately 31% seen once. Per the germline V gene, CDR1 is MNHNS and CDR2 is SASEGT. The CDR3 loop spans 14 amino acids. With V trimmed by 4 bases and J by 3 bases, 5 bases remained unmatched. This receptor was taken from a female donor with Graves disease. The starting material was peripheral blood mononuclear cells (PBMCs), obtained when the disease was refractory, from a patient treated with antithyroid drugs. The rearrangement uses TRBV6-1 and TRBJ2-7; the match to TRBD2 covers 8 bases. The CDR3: CASSGGTRVYEQYF. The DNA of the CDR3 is TGTGCCAGCAGTGGCGGGACTAGGGTCTACGAGCAGTACTTC.